These 20 T cell receptor beta chains came from one sample sequenced in a study of blood T cell repertoires in COVID-19. Repertoires were generated with immunoSEQ multiplex PCR, while TCRdb's copy carries only in-frame clones and drops some. The profile shows 150,000 to 200,000 clones, more than 65% of them singletons. Sample: PBMCs or T cells enriched from blood (not recorded which). Every receptor here comes from a man aged 45-65 years who had recovered from COVID-19.

The chain couples TRBV5-1 to TRBJ2-1, with TRBD2 identical over 7 bases. This CDR3 has 16 residues. Germline V gene data show CDR1 as SGHRS and CDR2 as YFSETQ. Trimming removed 0 bases from V and 4 bases from J; junction bases left unmatched: 7. The CDR3 loop reads CASSLEGHGRYNEQFF. The CDR3, as DNA: TGCGCCAGCAGCTTGGAAGGACACGGGAGGTACAATGAGCAGTTCTTC.

The chain is built from TRBV6-5 and TRBJ2-3, with D possibly being TRBD1 (5 bases). V lost 7 bases and J 0 bases, leaving 14 bases between the germline ends. The germline V gene has CDR1 MNHEY and CDR2 SVGAGI. The CDR3 contains 15 residues. The CDR3 DNA follows: TGTGCCAGCAATTTGCAGGGTACCAGCACAGATACGCAGTATTTT. It is translated as CASNLQGTSTDTQYF.

The V gene is TRBV19, the J gene TRBJ1-4, with 8 bases identical to TRBD1. The CDR3 runs 15 residues. Germline V gene sequence: CDR1 LNHDA, CDR2 SQIVND (reference sequence). J was trimmed by 8 bases and V by 3 bases; bases with no gene match: 8. CDR3 region: CASSIRTGRAEKLFF. The CDR3 DNA follows: TGTGCCAGTAGTATTCGGACAGGGCGAGCGGAAAAACTGTTTTTT.

The count of this clone is one. V is TRBV6-5 and J is TRBJ2-1; 10 nucleotides agree with TRBD2. With 6 bases clipped from V and 7 bases from J, the junction kept 6 bases outside the gene matches. CDR1 MNHEY and CDR2 SVGAGI come from the germline V gene. The CDR3 is 14 residues long. The CDR3 is CASSLSGGTNEQFF. In DNA, the CDR3 is TGTGCCAGCAGCCTTAGCGGGGGGACAAATGAGCAGTTCTTC.

The chain joins TRBV2 to TRBJ2-5; 7 nucleotides line up with TRBD1. J was trimmed by 2 bases and V by 6 bases; bases with no gene match: 9. The germline V gene encodes CDR1 SNHLY and CDR2 FYNNEI. CDR3 length equals 15 residues. The CDR3 is CASRGNRGQQETQYF. In DNA, the CDR3 is TGTGCCAGCAGAGGAAACAGGGGTCAACAAGAGACCCAGTACTTC.

V is TRBV30 and J is TRBJ2-7; 9 nucleotides agree with TRBD1. Trimming cost V 5 bases and J 2 bases; bases outside gene matches: 4. CDR3 length equals 13 residues. Germline V CDR1 and CDR2: GTSNPN, SVGIG (reference sequence). The CDR3 DNA is TGTGCCTGGGGACAGGGGTTACCCTACGAGCAGTACTTC. This sequence encodes CAWGQGLPYEQYF. Full variable domain (outside the CDR3, taken from reference TRBV30 and TRBJ2-7): SQTIHQWPATLVQPVGSPLSLECTVEGTSNPNLYWYRQAAGRGLQLLFYSVGIGQISSEVPQNLSASRPQDRQFILSSKKLLLSDSGFYLCAWGQGLPYEQYFGPGTRLTVT.

The V call is TRBV7-2, the J call TRBJ1-5; D is undetermined. Between the trimmed V and J ends, which lost 5 bases and 9 bases, there was a span of 17 bases. This CDR3 is 14 amino acids long. In germline, CDR1 is SGHTA, CDR2 FQGNSA. CDR3 sequence (DNA): TGTGCCAGCAGCCCAGGACTGGGGTATTGGCCCCAGCATTTT. It translates to CASSPGLGYWPQHF.

The chain links TRBV5-1 to TRBJ2-2; 8 bases are a match to TRBD1. Looked up from germline, CDR1 is SGHRS and CDR2 is YFSETQ. The CDR3 is 15 amino acids. J gave up 4 bases and V 0 bases, and 2 bases lay outside the gene matches. CDR3 sequence: CASSLGQGSTGELFF. In DNA, the CDR3 is TGCGCCAGCAGCTTGGGACAGGGGAGCACCGGGGAGCTGTTTTTT.

The chain joins TRBV15 to TRBJ1-6; D gene ambiguous. From germline, CDR1 is LNHNV and CDR2 YYDKDF (reference sequence). V shed 3 bases and J shed 8 bases, with 14 bases lying between them. The CDR3 sequence is 15 residues long. CDR3 protein: CATSRAGTDDSPLHF. The DNA of the CDR3 is TGTGCCACCAGCAGGGCTGGCACAGATGATTCACCCCTCCACTTT.

This chain uses TRBV15 with TRBJ1-5, with no clear D. Between the trimmed V and J ends, which lost 0 bases and 9 bases, there was a span of 15 bases. Germline V CDR1 and CDR2: LNHNV, YYDKDF (reference sequence). This CDR3 spans 15 amino acids. The CDR3 loop reads CATSRDPGFVRPQHF. CDR3 coding DNA: TGTGCCACCAGCAGAGATCCAGGTTTTGTGCGGCCCCAGCATTTT.

The CDR3 region has the DNA TGTGCCAGCAGTTCGGGACAGGGACCCCATACGCAGTATTTT. It translates to CASSSGQGPHTQYF. The V gene is TRBV6-5, the J gene TRBJ2-3, with 9 nucleotides matching TRBD1. With 4 bases clipped from V and 7 bases from J, the junction kept 6 bases outside the gene matches. The CDR3 length is 14 residues. The germline V gene has CDR1 MNHEY and CDR2 SVGAGI.

The chain has TRBV12-3 or TRBV12-4 and TRBJ1-5, with D tentatively TRBD1 (5 bases). This CDR3 region has 12 residues. Trimming left V 5 bases short and J 7 bases short, with 9 bases between. In DNA, the CDR3 is TGTGCCAGCAGTAAGGGGCGGCAGCCCCAGCATTTT. Residues: CASSKGRQPQHF.

The chain employs TRBV5-4 and TRBJ2-7, with D uncertain. The germline V gene encodes CDR1 SGHNT and CDR2 YYREEE (reference sequence). The CDR3 length is 12 residues. Trimming cost V 1 base and J 6 bases, with 8 bases left between them. CDR3 loop: CASSLFPREQYF. DNA for the CDR3: TGTGCCAGCAGCTTGTTTCCCCGCGAGCAGTACTTC.

The chain couples TRBV5-6 to TRBJ1-5; D is uncertain. V was clipped by 0 bases and J by 7 bases, with 11 bases between them. Germline V gene sequence: CDR1 SGHDT, CDR2 YYEEEE. The CDR3 is 14 residues long. CDR3 DNA: TGTGCCAGCAGCTTGGGACTAATGGGGCAGCCCCAGCATTTT. Encoded protein: CASSLGLMGQPQHF.

The chain couples TRBV12-3 or TRBV12-4 to TRBJ1-5; D not resolved. This CDR3 is built from 12 residues. Trimming took off 3 bases at V and 6 bases at J, with 6 bases between the two ends. The CDR3 DNA sequence: TGTGCCAGCAGTTTTGTCGGTCAGCCCCAGCATTTT. Protein sequence: CASSFVGQPQHF.

The rearrangement links TRBV4-1 to TRBJ2-5; D unresolved. The CDR3 runs 12 residues. The germline V gene has CDR1 MGHRA and CDR2 YSYEKL. V dropped 0 bases and J dropped 8 bases, with 7 bases sitting between them. The CDR3 coding sequence is TGCGCCAGCAGCCAAGACACTCACACCCAGTACTTC. It codes for CASSQDTHTQYF.

This clone appeared a single time. The chain is built from TRBV3-1 (or the pseudogene TRBV3-2) and TRBJ2-1; D perhaps matches TRBD2 (6 bases). CDR1 LGHDT and CDR2 YNNKEL come from the germline V gene (reference sequence). V lost 8 bases, J lost 7 bases, and 9 bases lay in between. This CDR3 spans 11 amino acids. The CDR3 sequence: CASQRGNEQFF. CDR3 DNA: TGTGCCAGCCAACGGGGGAATGAGCAGTTCTTC.

The gene calls are TRBV9 and TRBJ2-2, with 13 bases that match TRBD2. Germline-derived CDR1 and CDR2 are SGDLS and YYNGEE. The CDR3 sequence is 19 residues long. J was trimmed by 3 bases and V by 2 bases; bases with no gene match: 10. CDR3: CASSVLTPGLAGYTGELFF. CDR3 DNA: TGTGCCAGCAGCGTCCTGACCCCGGGACTAGCGGGGTACACCGGGGAGCTGTTTTTT.

This clone was seen a few times. One junction end disagrees with the germline gene, perhaps due to a read error. The chain combines TRBV19 with TRBJ1-1; 7 bases agree with TRBD1. From germline, CDR1 is LNHDA and CDR2 SQIVND (reference sequence). The CDR3 loop spans 13 amino acids. CDR3 coding DNA: TGTGCCAGTATGGACAGGTGGAACTCTGAAGCTTTCTTT. Protein: CASMDRWNSEAFF.

In this sample, this clone turned up many times. V gene TRBV27 combines with J gene TRBJ1-2, with TRBD1 matching 7 bases. The V gene's germline CDR1 is MNHEY and CDR2 SMNVEV (reference sequence). CDR3 size: 17 residues. V shed 5 bases and J 4 bases; nucleotides not matched to a gene: 16. Written as DNA, the CDR3 is TGTGCCAGCAGTACTACCCTAGGGGGCGGCGATGCCTATGGCTACACCTTC. This translates into CASSTTLGGGDAYGYTF.